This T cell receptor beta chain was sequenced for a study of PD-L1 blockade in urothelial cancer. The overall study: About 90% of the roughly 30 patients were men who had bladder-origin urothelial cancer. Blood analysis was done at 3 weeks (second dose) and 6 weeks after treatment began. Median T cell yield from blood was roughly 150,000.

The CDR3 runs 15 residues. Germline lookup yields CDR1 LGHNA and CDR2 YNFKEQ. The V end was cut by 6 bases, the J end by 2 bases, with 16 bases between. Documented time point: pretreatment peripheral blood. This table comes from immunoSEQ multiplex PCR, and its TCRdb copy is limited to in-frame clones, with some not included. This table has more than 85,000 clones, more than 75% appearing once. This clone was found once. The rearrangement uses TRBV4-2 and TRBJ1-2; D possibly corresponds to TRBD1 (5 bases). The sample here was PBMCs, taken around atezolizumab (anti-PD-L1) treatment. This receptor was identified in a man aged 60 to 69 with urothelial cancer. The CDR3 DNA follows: TGTGCCAGCAGTCCTCGGGGAGGGGAAAACTATGGCTACACCTTC. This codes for CASSPRGGENYGYTF.